Below are 25 T cell receptor beta chains sequenced from a single sample in a study of a mutant IDH1 vaccine in newly diagnosed glioma. Sample time point: week 23, last vaccination. Vaccinated patients received 300 ug of mutant IDH1 20-mer peptide per dose, with topical imiquimod. Libraries were prepared by immunoSEQ multiplex PCR; TCRdb keeps only in-frame clonotypes and omits some of them. The sample lists tens of thousands of clones, around 87% occurring once. No cognate antigen is known for these TCRs. Sequenced material: PBMCs, taken from a glioma patient whose treatment included an IDH1 peptide vaccine. Every receptor here comes from a man aged 35 to 55 with glioma.

This clone showed up just a few times. This chain uses TRBV6-5 with TRBJ1-5; no clear D gene. The germline V gene has CDR1 MNHEY and CDR2 SVGAGI. V lost 6 bases, J lost 5 bases, and 14 bases lay in between. The CDR3 covers 14 residues. The CDR3 is CASRTRLGDQPQHF. As DNA, the CDR3 is TGTGCCAGCAGAACCCGACTTGGGGATCAGCCCCAGCATTTT.

The chain has TRBV4-1 and TRBJ1-2, with D perhaps TRBD1 (5 bases). CDR3 size: 15 residues. The germline gives CDR1 MGHRA, CDR2 YSYEKL. V was clipped by 5 bases and J by 5 bases, with 18 bases between them. In nucleotides, the CDR3 is TGCGCCAGCAGCGCCCCGTCAAGGGGAGGATATGGCTACACCTTC. Translated: CASSAPSRGGYGYTF.

This rearrangement joins TRBV7-9 to TRBJ2-7; D remains ambiguous. The length of the CDR3 is 14 residues. Germline V lookup: CDR1 SEHNR, CDR2 FQNEAQ (reference sequence). Trimming cost V 5 bases and J 3 bases, with 14 bases left between them. The CDR3 reads CASSPLARVYEQYF. The DNA of the CDR3 is TGTGCCAGCAGCCCCCTCGCTCGGGTCTACGAGCAGTACTTC.

V is TRBV2 and J is TRBJ1-5, with D perhaps TRBD1 (5 bases). The CDR3 is 19 amino acids. The germline CDR1 and CDR2 sequences are SNHLY and FYNNEI. Trimming pared 2 bases from V and 0 bases from J, leaving 20 bases between. The CDR3: CASSERFREALYSNQPQHF. The CDR3 DNA sequence: TGTGCCAGCAGTGAAAGGTTCAGGGAGGCCCTGTATAGCAATCAGCCCCAGCATTTT.

This clone was observed once. J is TRBJ2-5 and V is TRBV19, with 10 bases fitting TRBD2. V trimming: 8 bases; J trimming: 1 base; junction bases outside the gene matches: 10. Germline loops: CDR1 LNHDA, CDR2 SQIVND (reference sequence). This CDR3 has 16 residues. In nucleotides, the CDR3 is TGTGCCAGTCGCCCAGGACTAGCGGCCTCCCAAGAGACCCAGTACTTC. Its protein is CASRPGLAASQETQYF.

This clone was counted a few times. V gene TRBV9 combines with J gene TRBJ1-1; D ambiguous. V gave up 3 bases and J gave up 0 bases, with 9 bases separating them. The length of the CDR3 is 14 residues. The germline V gene has CDR1 SGDLS and CDR2 YYNGEE. This CDR3 is CASSAVPLNTEAFF. CDR3 sequence (DNA): TGTGCCAGCAGCGCCGTCCCCTTGAACACTGAAGCTTTCTTT. Complete variable domain (other parts from reference TRBV9 and TRBJ1-1): DSGVTQTPKHLITATGQRVTLRCSPRSGDLSVYWYQQSLDQGLQFLIQYYNGEERAKGNILERFSAQQFPDLHSELNLSSLELGDSALYFCASSAVPLNTEAFFGQGTRLTVV.

This chain uses TRBV10-3 with TRBJ2-1; D is uncertain. The CDR3 is 14 residues long. Germline values: CDR1 ENHRY, CDR2 SYGVKD. The V and J ends lost 9 bases and 3 bases respectively, with 15 bases between them. The CDR3 DNA reads TGTGCCATAGCCGTGACCGGTTACTACAATGAGCAGTTCTTC. Translating it yields CAIAVTGYYNEQFF.

This sequence joins TRBV6-1 and TRBJ2-7; tentative D call: TRBD1 (5 bases). The germline V and J ends were trimmed by 4 bases and 4 bases, with 8 bases remaining between them. Germline CDR1 and CDR2: MNHNS and SASEGT. The CDR3 runs to 12 residues. The CDR3 nucleotides are TGTGCCAGCAGTGTTCAGGGTTACGAGCAGTACTTC. Protein sequence: CASSVQGYEQYF.

This sequence joins TRBV29-1 and TRBJ2-5; 7 bases fit TRBD1. Looked up from germline, CDR1 is SQVTM and CDR2 is ANQGSEA. The CDR3 covers 11 residues. J was trimmed by 6 bases and V by 4 bases; bases with no gene match: 2. CDR3 sequence (DNA): TGCAGCGTTGGGGACAGAAAGACCCAGTACTTC. The encoded protein is CSVGDRKTQYF.

V gene TRBV28 combines with J gene TRBJ1-1; D possibly corresponds to TRBD1 (5 bases). CDR3 size: 16 residues. CDR1 is MDHEN, CDR2 SYDVKM, per germline. V lost 4 bases and J 4 bases, leaving 19 bases between the germline ends. CDR3 loop: CASSSPPGSGGTEAFF. For the CDR3, the DNA is TGTGCCAGCAGTTCCCCCCCGGGATCCGGGGGCACTGAAGCTTTCTTT.

As DNA, the CDR3 is TGTGCCAGCTCACCACGCGCTGCGAGGGGGACTGAAGCTTTCTTT. Amino acid sequence: CASSPRAARGTEAFF. The chain is built from TRBV18 and TRBJ1-1; a weak D match, TRBD1 (6 bases). Trimming removed 1 base from V and 5 bases from J, with 14 bases in between. The germline gives CDR1 KGHSH, CDR2 LQKENI. The length of the CDR3 is 15 residues.

The rearrangement uses TRBV21-1 and TRBJ2-7; the D segment call TRBD2 is taken from the table without a DNA check. TRBV21-1 is termed a pseudogene. CDR3 length: 11 residues. This CDR3 is CATLEGYEQYF. The CDR3, as DNA: TGTGCCACCCTGGAGGGCTACGAGCAGTACTTC.

The CDR3 sequence: CASSRPDGSNQPQHF. The CDR3 nucleotides read TGTGCCAGCAGTCGACCGGACGGTAGCAATCAGCCCCAGCATTTT. The chain has TRBV6-6 and TRBJ1-5; no clear D gene. The CDR3 is 15 residues long. From germline, CDR1 is MNHNY and CDR2 SVGAGI (reference sequence). Trimming left V 5 bases short and J 0 bases short, with 11 bases between.

The rearrangement uses TRBV7-2 and TRBJ2-5; possibly TRBD2 for D (5 bases). The CDR3 has 16 amino acids. Trimming pared 1 base from V and 2 bases from J, leaving 14 bases between. Germline V gives CDR1 SGHTA, CDR2 FQGNSA. The CDR3 reads CASSLEMASFQETQYF. The DNA of the CDR3 is TGTGCCAGCAGCTTAGAAATGGCTAGCTTTCAAGAGACCCAGTACTTC.

The V and J genes are TRBV27 and TRBJ1-5, with TRBD1 matching 12 bases. Per germline, CDR1 MNHEY and CDR2 SMNVEV (reference sequence). J lost 6 bases, V lost 8 bases, and 11 bases had no gene match. CDR3 size: 16 residues. Here the CDR3 reads CASEKVRDRGPQPQHF. The CDR3 DNA is TGTGCCAGCGAAAAAGTGAGGGACAGGGGGCCTCAGCCCCAGCATTTT.

Of note for this clone: The sample holds other DNA sequences that translate to the same CDR3. The rearrangement links TRBV6-4 to TRBJ2-2, with D possibly TRBD1 on 5 matching bases. CDR1 and CDR2 (germline): MRHNA, SNTAGT. The ends were cut back, 3 bases at V and 1 base at J, with 6 bases in the middle. There are 14 residues in the CDR3. The CDR3 region is CASSEGLNTGELFF. As DNA, the CDR3 is TGTGCCAGCAGTGAGGGGCTGAACACCGGGGAGCTGTTTTTT.

V usage is TRBV2 and J usage is TRBJ2-7; 9 nucleotides align to TRBD1. Germline trimming cut 8 bases from V and 6 bases from J; bases unmatched to any gene: 8. The CDR3 is 13 amino acids. Germline assignment: CDR1 SNHLY and CDR2 FYNNEI. The DNA of the CDR3 is TGTGCCAGCCATCCGGGACAGGGTTTCGAGCAGTACTTC. Translation gives CASHPGQGFEQYF.

CDR3 in amino acids: CASSFGVDQPQHF. CDR3 DNA sequence: TGTGCCAGCAGCTTTGGAGTCGATCAGCCCCAGCATTTT. The rearrangement joins TRBV7-9 to TRBJ1-5; no reliable D call. Trimming took 3 bases from V and 5 from J, leaving 8 bases between them. This CDR3 contains 13 residues. Germline V CDR1 and CDR2: SEHNR, FQNEAQ (reference sequence).

This clone has more than one count but fewer than ten. The chain combines TRBV6-1 with TRBJ1-2; D is unresolved. The CDR3 is 15 amino acids. The V and J ends lost 7 bases and 3 bases respectively, with 18 bases between them. Germline CDR1 and CDR2: MNHNS and SASEGT. The DNA for the CDR3 is TGTGCCAGCAACACGAGGACCCCGGAGCACTATGGCTACACCTTC. Protein: CASNTRTPEHYGYTF.

This chain connects TRBV9 to TRBJ2-5, with D perhaps assigned TRBD1 or TRBD2 (5 bases each). Germline CDR1 SGDLS, CDR2 YYNGEE. The CDR3 sequence is 15 residues long. The germline V and J ends were trimmed by 0 bases and 2 bases, with 11 bases remaining between them. The CDR3 is CASSVAGRAQETQYF. For the CDR3, the DNA is TGTGCCAGCAGCGTAGCGGGGCGGGCACAAGAGACCCAGTACTTC.

The V call is TRBV4-1, the J call TRBJ2-2; 9 bases align to TRBD2. Germline CDR1 is MGHRA and CDR2 is YSYEKL. Trimming took 4 bases from V and 1 from J; bases not matched to a gene: 4. CDR3 length: 16 residues. The CDR3 sequence is CASSRSGSGNTGELFF. The DNA for the CDR3 is TGCGCCAGCAGCCGTAGCGGGAGTGGGAACACCGGGGAGCTGTTTTTT.

The chain employs TRBV28 and TRBJ2-1; 13 bases are shared with TRBD2. This CDR3 contains 14 residues. The V and J ends lost 6 bases and 12 bases, in that order; junction bases with no gene match: 8. Per the germline V gene, CDR1 is MDHEN and CDR2 is SYDVKM. The CDR3 DNA follows: TGTGCCAGCAGAGAAGGACTAGCGGGAGTTGGGCAGTTCTTC. Translating it yields CASREGLAGVGQFF.

The chain employs TRBV19 and TRBJ1-5, with 10 positions matching TRBD1. Germline values: CDR1 LNHDA, CDR2 SQIVND (reference sequence). The CDR3 is 17 amino acids. With V trimmed by 7 bases and J by 9 bases, 18 bases remained unmatched. The chain's CDR3 is CASNLGQGGLGILPQHF. The CDR3 DNA is TGTGCCAGTAACCTTGGACAGGGGGGTTTGGGTATTCTGCCCCAGCATTTT.

The chain joins TRBV5-1 to TRBJ2-7; 8 bases line up with TRBD1. Germline CDR1 is SGHRS and CDR2 is YFSETQ. Unmatched junction bases numbered 2, after V lost 1 base and J lost 2 bases. This CDR3 has 14 amino acids. CDR3 sequence (DNA): TGCGCCAGCAGCTTGTCAGGGGGCCCCTACGAGCAGTACTTC. As protein: CASSLSGGPYEQYF.

The chain employs TRBV10-3 and TRBJ2-1; 8 nucleotides line up with TRBD2. CDR1 and CDR2 from the germline V gene are ENHRY and SYGVKD. With V trimmed by 3 bases and J by 5 bases, 6 bases remained unmatched. The length of the CDR3 is 15 residues. CDR3 nucleotide sequence: TGTGCCATCAGTGACTTAGCGGGATCGAACAATGAGCAGTTCTTC. Translating it yields CAISDLAGSNNEQFF.